The 7 T cell receptor beta chains below all came from one sample that was sequenced in a study of cytomegalovirus exposure and HLA in healthy donors. The primer mix had 60 Vbeta and 13 Jbeta primers. Clones were sequenced by immunoSEQ multiplex PCR, and TCRdb holds only the in-frame ones, with some missing. The sample has roughly 150,000 clones, roughly 80% seen once. Sequenced input: PBMCs. These receptors came from a man in his fifties or sixties in good health and CMV-seropositive.

The rearrangement links TRBV5-6 to TRBJ2-7; D may be TRBD1 (6 bases). Between the trimmed V and J ends, which lost 0 bases and 5 bases, there was a span of 12 bases. Germline lookup yields CDR1 SGHDT and CDR2 YYEEEE. The CDR3 has 14 residues. CDR3 in DNA: TGTGCCAGCAGCTTGGGGTCAGGGGTTAACGAGCAGTACTTC. Translating it yields CASSLGSGVNEQYF.

The chain couples TRBV5-5 to TRBJ2-5; 10 bases align to TRBD1. The CDR3 contains 17 residues. Losses at the gene ends were 4 bases for V and 5 bases for J; bases not matched to a gene: 14. The germline V gene encodes CDR1 SGHKS and CDR2 YYEKEE (reference sequence). The CDR3 coding sequence is TGTGCCAGCAGCCCCTTCGGACAGGGGGGGCTATCGGAGACCCAGTACTTC. It specifies CASSPFGQGGLSETQYF. The full variable domain, with the rest looked up from reference TRBV5-5 and TRBJ2-5, is DAGVTQSPTHLIKTRGQQVTLRCSPISGHKSVSWYQQVLGQGPQFIFQYYEKEERGRGNFPDRFSARQFPNYSSELNVNALLLGDSALYLCASSPFGQGGLSETQYFGPGTRLLVL.

V usage is TRBV7-9 and J usage is TRBJ1-2; 9 nucleotides line up with TRBD1. The germline V gene encodes CDR1 SEHNR and CDR2 FQNEAQ (reference sequence). With 5 bases clipped from V and 3 bases from J, the junction kept 7 bases outside the gene matches. CDR3 length: 15 amino acids. CDR3 protein: CASSLRTGADYGYTF. The CDR3 DNA follows: TGTGCCAGCAGCCTTAGGACAGGGGCTGACTATGGCTACACCTTC. Full variable domain (rest looked up from reference TRBV7-9 and TRBJ1-2): DTGVSQNPRHKITKRGQNVTFRCDPISEHNRLYWYRQTLGQGPEFLTYFQNEAQLEKSRLLSDRFSAERPKGSFSTLEIQRTEQGDSAMYLCASSLRTGADYGYTFGSGTRLTVV.

CDR3 in DNA: TGTGCCAGCAGCCCAACGAGGCTGGAGCAGTACTTC. Its translation: CASSPTRLEQYF. The gene calls are TRBV7-8 and TRBJ2-7; no reliable D call. The germline gives CDR1 SGHVS, CDR2 FQNEAQ. The CDR3 length is 12 residues. V dropped 5 bases and J dropped 7 bases, with 12 bases sitting between them.

This clone has a handful of counts. The chain links TRBV29-1 to TRBJ2-7, with no clear D. This CDR3 spans 13 amino acids. Germline lookup yields CDR1 SQVTM and CDR2 ANQGSEA. With 4 bases removed from V and 1 base from J, the gap between germline ends came to 11 bases. The CDR3 region has the DNA TGCAGCGTTGTTTCGGGTTCGTCCTACGAGCAGTACTTC. Protein product: CSVVSGSSYEQYF.

The chain has TRBV19 and TRBJ1-6; D is perhaps TRBD1 (6 bases). In germline, CDR1 is LNHDA, CDR2 SQIVND (reference sequence). The CDR3 covers 16 residues. Trimming pared 2 bases from V and 7 bases from J, leaving 15 bases between. CDR3 amino acids: CASSIPSDRFNSPLHF. CDR3 DNA sequence: TGTGCCAGTAGTATACCCTCGGACAGATTCAATTCACCCCTCCACTTT.

This sequence joins TRBV5-1 and TRBJ1-1; D is perhaps TRBD1 (5 bases). From germline, CDR1 is SGHRS and CDR2 YFSETQ. The CDR3 sequence is 17 residues long. The germline V and J ends were trimmed by 4 bases and 0 bases, with 19 bases remaining between them. The CDR3 DNA reads as TGCGCCAGCAGCCCCGGGGGGACTCAAGGTATGAACACTGAAGCTTTCTTT. It yields the protein CASSPGGTQGMNTEAFF. The full variable domain, in which reference TRBV5-1 and TRBJ1-1 provide the parts outside the CDR3, is KAGVTQTPRYLIKTRGQQVTLSCSPISGHRSVSWYQQTPGQGLQFLFEYFSETQRNKGNFPGRFSGRQFSNSRSEMNVSTLELGDSALYLCASSPGGTQGMNTEAFFGQGTRLTVV.